Following are 3 T cell receptor beta chains from one sample sequenced in a study of blood T cells in healthy people across ages. A J-beta primer mix and a sample-barcoded 5' primer were used in a second PCR of roughly 7 to 12 cycles. TCRdb analysed the 5' RACE reads with MiXCR anew, one entry per CDR3 protein. The table records approximately 1,000,000 distinct CDR3 sequences, less than 45% of them present only once. Sample: blood. The receptor source for this set is a man aged 18-30 years in good health.

V and J are TRBV7-2 and TRBJ2-3; the D gene is possibly TRBD2 (6 bases). Germline CDR1 reads SGHTA; CDR2 reads FQGNSA. V gave up 3 bases and J gave up 2 bases, with 18 bases separating them. This CDR3 is 17 amino acids long. The CDR3 here is CASSLEGPGVNTDTQYF. CDR3 DNA: TGTGCCAGCAGCTTGGAGGGCCCGGGGGTGAACACAGATACGCAGTATTTT.

Only a few counts were recorded for this clonotype. The chain joins TRBV28 to TRBJ1-4, with 7 positions matching TRBD1. This CDR3 contains 12 residues. The germline gives CDR1 MDHEN, CDR2 SYDVKM. V trimming: 8 bases; J trimming: 7 bases; junction bases outside the gene matches: 4. CDR3 DNA sequence: TGTGCCAGCGGGGACAGTATTGAAAAACTGTTTTTT. This translates into CASGDSIEKLFF.

This clonotype was recorded a few times. The V gene is TRBV29-1, the J gene TRBJ1-2; TRBD1 agrees at 8 bases. Germline V gives CDR1 SQVTM, CDR2 ANQGSEA. The CDR3 consists of 13 residues. Germline trimming cut 1 base from V and 6 bases from J; bases unmatched to any gene: 4. The CDR3 DNA reads TGCAGCGTTGAAGGGTACAGGGGGGATGGCTACACCTTC. The encoded protein is CSVEGYRGDGYTF.